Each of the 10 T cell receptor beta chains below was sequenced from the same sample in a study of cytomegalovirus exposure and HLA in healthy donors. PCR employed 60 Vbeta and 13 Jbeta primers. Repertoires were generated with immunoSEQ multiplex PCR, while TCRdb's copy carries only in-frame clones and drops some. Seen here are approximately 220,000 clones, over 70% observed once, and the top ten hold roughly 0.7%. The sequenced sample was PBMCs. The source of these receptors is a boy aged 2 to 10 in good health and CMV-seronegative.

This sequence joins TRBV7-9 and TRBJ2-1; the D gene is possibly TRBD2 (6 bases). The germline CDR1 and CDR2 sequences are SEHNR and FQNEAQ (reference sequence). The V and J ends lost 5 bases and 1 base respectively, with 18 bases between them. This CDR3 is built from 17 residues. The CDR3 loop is CASSPPSLASSYNEQFF. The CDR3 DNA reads TGTGCCAGCAGCCCCCCCTCTCTAGCGTCATCCTACAATGAGCAGTTCTTC.

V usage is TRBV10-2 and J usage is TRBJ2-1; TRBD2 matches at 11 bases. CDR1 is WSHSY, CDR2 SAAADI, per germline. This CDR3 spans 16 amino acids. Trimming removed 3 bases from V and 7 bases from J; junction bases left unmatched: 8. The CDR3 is CASSDLLAGVSNEQFF. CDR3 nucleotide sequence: TGCGCCAGCAGTGACCTACTAGCGGGAGTCAGTAATGAGCAGTTCTTC.

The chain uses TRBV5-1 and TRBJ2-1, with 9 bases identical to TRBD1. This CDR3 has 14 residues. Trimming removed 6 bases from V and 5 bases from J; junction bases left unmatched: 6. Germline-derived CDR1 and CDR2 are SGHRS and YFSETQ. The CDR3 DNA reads TGCGCCAGCACTTGGCGGACAGGGGACAATGAGCAGTTCTTC. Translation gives CASTWRTGDNEQFF.

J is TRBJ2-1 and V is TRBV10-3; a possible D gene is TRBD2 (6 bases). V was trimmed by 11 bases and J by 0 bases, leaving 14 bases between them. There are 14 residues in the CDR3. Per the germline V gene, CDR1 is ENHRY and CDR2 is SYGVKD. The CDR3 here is CAVKDYSSYNEQFF. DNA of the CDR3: TGTGCCGTTAAGGACTACAGCTCCTACAATGAGCAGTTCTTC.

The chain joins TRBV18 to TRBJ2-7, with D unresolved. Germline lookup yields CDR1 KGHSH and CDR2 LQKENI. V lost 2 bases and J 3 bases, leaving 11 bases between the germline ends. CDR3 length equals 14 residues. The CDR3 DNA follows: TGTGCCAGCTCACCAAGTAACAGCCACTACGAGCAGTACTTC. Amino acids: CASSPSNSHYEQYF.

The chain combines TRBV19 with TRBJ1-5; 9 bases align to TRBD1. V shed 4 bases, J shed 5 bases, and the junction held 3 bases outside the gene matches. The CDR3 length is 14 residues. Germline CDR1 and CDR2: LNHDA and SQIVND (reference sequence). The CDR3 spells CASSKTGGDQPQHF. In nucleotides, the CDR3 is TGTGCCAGTAGTAAGACAGGGGGGGATCAGCCCCAGCATTTT.

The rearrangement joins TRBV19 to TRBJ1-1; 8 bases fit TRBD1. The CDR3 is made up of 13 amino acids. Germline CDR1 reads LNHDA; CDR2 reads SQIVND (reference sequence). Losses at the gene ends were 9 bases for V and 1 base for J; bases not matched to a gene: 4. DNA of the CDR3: TGTGCCAGCATGACAGGGGCGAACACTGAAGCTTTCTTT. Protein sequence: CASMTGANTEAFF.

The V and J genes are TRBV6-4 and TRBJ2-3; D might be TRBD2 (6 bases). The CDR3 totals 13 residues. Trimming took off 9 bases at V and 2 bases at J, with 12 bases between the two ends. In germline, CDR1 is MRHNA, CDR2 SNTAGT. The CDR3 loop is CASRDFLTDTQYF. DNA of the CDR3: TGTGCCAGTAGGGACTTCCTCACAGATACGCAGTATTTT.

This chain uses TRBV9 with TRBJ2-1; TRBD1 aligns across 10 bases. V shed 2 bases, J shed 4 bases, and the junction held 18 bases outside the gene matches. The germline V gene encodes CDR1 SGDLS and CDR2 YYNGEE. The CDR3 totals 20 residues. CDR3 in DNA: TGTGCCAGCAGCGTCCCCGGGACAGGGGTCTCCCAACCAATTTACAATGAGCAGTTCTTC. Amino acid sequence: CASSVPGTGVSQPIYNEQFF.

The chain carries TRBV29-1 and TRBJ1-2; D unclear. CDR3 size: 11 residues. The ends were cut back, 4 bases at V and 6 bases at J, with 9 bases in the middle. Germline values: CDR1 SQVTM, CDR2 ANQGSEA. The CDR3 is CSVVSRDGYTF. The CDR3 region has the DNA TGCAGCGTTGTAAGTCGGGATGGCTACACCTTC.